The T cell receptor (beta chain) described here comes from a study of blood T cell repertoires in COVID-19. Study background: The origin of the acute and convalescent COVID-19 samples was the United States, Italy and Spain. In each case, the material was cDNA or gDNA derived from T cells, B-cell-depleted T cells, or PBMCs.

The germline CDR1 and CDR2 sequences are LNHDA and SQIVND (reference sequence). The V end was cut by 3 bases, the J end by 4 bases, with 15 bases between. The CDR3 extends over 15 amino acids. A few counts support this clone. Original handling: Estimates of nucleated cell counts were drawn from the amplification of reference gene primers. Sequencing was performed with immunoSEQ multiplex PCR; in TCRdb, only in-frame clones are kept and a portion is missing. The DNA was the basis for D and trimming; V, J and clone size are from that table. This sample has about 150,000 clones, with about 80% found just once.

This receptor was taken from a man aged 55 to 70 with acute or convalescent COVID-19. V is TRBV19 and J is TRBJ1-1; the D gene is possibly TRBD1 (5 bases). Sample: peripheral blood. The CDR3 nucleotides are TGTGCCAGTAGTATCCCCAGGGTTTGGGGCACTGAAGCTTTCTTT. Translated: CASSIPRVWGTEAFF.